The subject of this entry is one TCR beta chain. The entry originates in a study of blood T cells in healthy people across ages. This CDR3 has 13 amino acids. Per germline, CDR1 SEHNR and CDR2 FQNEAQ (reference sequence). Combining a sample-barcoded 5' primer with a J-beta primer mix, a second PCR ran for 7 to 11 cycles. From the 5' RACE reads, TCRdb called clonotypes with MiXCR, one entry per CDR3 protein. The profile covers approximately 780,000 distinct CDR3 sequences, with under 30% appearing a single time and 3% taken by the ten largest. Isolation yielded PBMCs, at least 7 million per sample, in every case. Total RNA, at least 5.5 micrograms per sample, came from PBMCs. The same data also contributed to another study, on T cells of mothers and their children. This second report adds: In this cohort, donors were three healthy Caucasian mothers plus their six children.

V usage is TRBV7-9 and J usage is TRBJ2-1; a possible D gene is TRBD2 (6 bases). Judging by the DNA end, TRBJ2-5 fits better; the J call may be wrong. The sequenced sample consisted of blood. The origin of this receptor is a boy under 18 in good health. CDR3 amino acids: CASSSGLVVPQYF. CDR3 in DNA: TGTGCCAGCAGCTCGGGACTTGTAGTTCCCCAGTACTTC.